The source of this T cell receptor beta chain is a study of blood T cell repertoires in COVID-19. Within the 2 weeks before study entry, each person in the exposed group met a COVID-19 case. This table comes from immunoSEQ multiplex PCR, and its TCRdb copy is limited to in-frame clones, with some not included. The sample lists roughly 230,000 clones; roughly 85% were seen once. Trimming left V 5 bases short and J 2 bases short, with 9 bases between. The CDR3 contains 14 residues. The germline CDR1 and CDR2 sequences are LNHDA and SQIVND (reference sequence). What was sequenced was PBMCs or T cells enriched from blood (not recorded which). This receptor was identified in a woman in her forties or fifties who had been exposed to COVID-19. V usage is TRBV19 and J usage is TRBJ2-2; D may be TRBD2 (5 bases). The CDR3 DNA reads as TGTGCCAGTAGTTGGAGGACTAACACCGGGGAGCTGTTTTTT. Amino acids: CASSWRTNTGELFF.